This T cell receptor beta chain was identified during a study of identical twins' blood T cells. Via MiXCR, TCRdb re-called the 5' RACE reads, giving one row per CDR3 protein. The table lists 400,000 or so distinct CDR3 sequences, under 30% of them singletons, with about 6.1% in the top ten. The CDR3 length is 14 residues. Per the germline V gene, CDR1 is MNHEY and CDR2 is SVGAGI. Trimming took off 2 bases at V and 4 bases at J, with 11 bases between the two ends. Turning to this clonotype: Its matching antigen is unknown.

Study results and caveats: Each donor's most abundant TCRbeta clonotypes shared more CDR3 sequences with her twin than unrelated donors.

Source material: PBMCs. This rearrangement joins TRBV6-5 to TRBJ1-1; TRBD1 is a possible D gene (6 bases). This TCR came from a woman aged 18 to 49 in good health. CDR3 in amino acids: CASSYSRGSTEAFF. The CDR3 DNA sequence: TGTGCCAGCAGTTACAGCAGGGGTAGCACTGAAGCTTTCTTT.